Presented here are 8 T cell receptor beta chains from one specimen sequenced in a study of T-cell reconstitution after alpha-beta-depleted transplantation in children. Preparation of the TCRbeta library involved a method that used unique molecular identifiers. In TCRdb, the PCR reads were re-called with MiXCR into one record per CDR3 protein. The table shows about 640,000 distinct CDR3 sequences, with roughly 13% occurring only once. Sequencing was performed on PBMCs, mostly from graft donor cells, taken 360 days after TCRalphabeta/CD19-depleted stem cell transplant. All receptors derive from a male patient aged 10 to 17 who had a stem cell transplant for acute myeloid leukemia, so the T cells may come from the graft donor.

The V gene is TRBV20-1, the J gene TRBJ2-7; the match to TRBD2 covers 7 bases. This CDR3 contains 15 residues. From germline, CDR1 is DFQATT and CDR2 SNEGSKA (reference sequence). V lost 0 bases and J lost 5; bases outside the gene matches: 10. The CDR3 sequence: CSARDREGGPHEQYF. The CDR3 nucleotides are TGCAGTGCTAGAGATCGAGAGGGAGGGCCCCACGAGCAGTACTTC.

In its sample, this clonotype was seen a few times. This chain links TRBV12-3 or TRBV12-4 with TRBJ1-5; 7 bases are shared with TRBD1. Trimming cost V 6 bases and J 1 base; bases outside gene matches: 3. This CDR3 contains 14 residues. CDR3 nucleotide sequence: TGTGCCAGCAGCGAGGGGGCCAGCAATCAGCCCCAGCATTTT. Translating gives CASSEGASNQPQHF.

This clonotype was seen only a few times. The rearrangement links TRBV6-2 or TRBV6-3 to TRBJ2-7; no reliable D call. The CDR3 is made up of 16 amino acids. The germline V gene has CDR1 MNHEY and CDR2 SVGEGT. Trimming removed 5 bases at V and 3 bases at J, with 20 bases between. Here the CDR3 reads CASSPRGRFLYYEQYF. As DNA, the CDR3 is TGTGCCAGCAGTCCTCGTGGCAGGTTCTTATACTACGAGCAGTACTTC.

The chain employs TRBV4-3 and TRBJ2-1, with TRBD2 matching 14 bases. Germline CDR1 is LGHNA and CDR2 is YSLEER. This CDR3 spans 19 amino acids. The V segment lost 1 base and the J segment 7 bases; nucleotides outside the gene matches: 12. The CDR3 is CASSQAGTSGSISQNEQFF. The DNA for the CDR3 is TGCGCCAGCAGCCAAGCAGGGACTAGCGGGAGTATATCCCAAAATGAGCAGTTCTTC.

This clonotype was picked up a small number of times. The CDR3 is CSARGEGAGARYNEQFF. CDR3 sequence (DNA): TGCAGTGCTAGAGGCGAAGGAGCGGGAGCAAGGTACAATGAGCAGTTCTTC. The gene calls are TRBV20-1 and TRBJ2-1, with TRBD2 matching 8 bases. The CDR3 loop spans 17 amino acids. Trimming at V came to 1 base and at J to 4 bases, leaving 12 bases not matched to a gene. CDR1 is DFQATT, CDR2 SNEGSKA, per germline (reference sequence).

This clonotype was recorded at least ten times. J is TRBJ2-1 and V is TRBV9; no definite D call. Germline V gene sequence: CDR1 SGDLS, CDR2 YYNGEE. The CDR3 is 14 amino acids. V was clipped by 0 bases and J by 6 bases, with 10 bases between them. CDR3 protein: CASSVDSLSNEQFF. CDR3 DNA sequence: TGTGCCAGCAGCGTAGATTCACTAAGCAATGAGCAGTTCTTC.

The sample holds a few counts of this clonotype. The chain has TRBV7-9 and TRBJ2-5; a possible D gene is TRBD1 (5 bases). From germline, CDR1 is SEHNR and CDR2 FQNEAQ (reference sequence). The V end was cut by 4 bases, the J end by 2 bases, with 20 bases between. CDR3 length: 17 amino acids. As DNA, the CDR3 is TGTGCCAGCAGCTCGGACATTCGAAGAGTGGGGCAAGAGACCCAGTACTTC. Its protein is CASSSDIRRVGQETQYF.

The J gene is TRBJ2-7, the V gene TRBV27, with D possibly TRBD2 on 6 matching bases. CDR3 length: 15 residues. The ends were cut back, 1 base at V and 4 bases at J, with 14 bases in the middle. The germline gives CDR1 MNHEY, CDR2 SMNVEV (reference sequence). CDR3 bases: TGTGCCAGCAGTTTATTTATCGGGAGCTCGTACGAGCAGTACTTC. This codes for CASSLFIGSSYEQYF.